A selection of T cell receptor beta chains follows, all from one sample in a study of blood T cells in healthy people across ages. In TCRdb, the 5' RACE reads were re-called with MiXCR into one record per CDR3 protein. There are 600,000 to 1,000,000 distinct CDR3 sequences in the sample; about 62% occur only once, and about 20% lies in the top ten. The material sequenced was blood. Receptor source: a man aged 25-45 years in good health. Both conserved end residues are part of each CDR3. D genes are given only for firm matches. The size of a clone is reported for some rows only, either as once, few or many, or as a class for expanded clones.

d_call	cdr3_length	v_call	clone_size	j_call	cdr3_aa	cdr3_nt
TRBD1	15	TRBV11-2	NA	TRBJ2-5	CASSLRRDSLNEQYF	TGTGCCAGCAGCTTACGCCGGGACAGCCTCAATGAGCAGTACTTC
NA	16	TRBV7-2	NA	TRBJ2-1	CASSLVGLSSYNEQFF	TGTGCCAGCAGCTTAGTAGGCCTTAGCTCCTACAATGAGCAGTTCTTC
NA	14	TRBV12-3/TRBV12-4	NA	TRBJ1-4	CASSLSEGGKKLFF	TGTGCCAGCAGTTTGAGCGAAGGAGGAAAAAAACTGTTTTTT
TRBD2	15	TRBV11-1	NA	TRBJ2-1	CASSPTSGNNNEQFF	TGTGCCAGCAGCCCTACTAGCGGGAATAACAATGAGCAGTTCTTC
NA	13	TRBV6-6	NA	TRBJ1-5	CASSYSFDQPQHF	TGTGCCAGCAGTTACTCTTTTGATCAGCCCCAGCATTTT
NA	15	TRBV7-2	NA	TRBJ1-5	CASSLADGLGQPQHF	TGTGCCAGCAGCTTAGCGGACGGTTTGGGTCAGCCCCAGCATTTT
NA	13	TRBV24-1	few	TRBJ2-2	CATSGPNTGELFF	TGTGCCACCAGTGGGCCCAACACCGGGGAGCTGTTTTTT
NA	13	TRBV6-2/TRBV6-3	once	TRBJ2-1	CASRADTSREQFF	TGTGCCAGCAGGGCGGACACCTCAAGGGAGCAGTTCTTC
TRBD1	16	TRBV27	NA	TRBJ1-6	CASSLTGESKSSPLHF	TGTGCCAGCAGTTTGACAGGGGAGAGTAAGAGTTCACCCCTCCACTTT
NA	12	TRBV6-6	NA	TRBJ2-5	CASEDLGETQYF	TGTGCCAGCGAGGACCTGGGGGAGACCCAGTACTTC
NA	15	TRBV4-1	NA	TRBJ1-4	CASSQGRSLNEKLFF	TGCGCCAGCAGCCAAGGACGGAGCCTCAATGAAAAACTGTTTTTT
TRBD1	15	TRBV4-1	NA	TRBJ2-1	CASTWTGDGVNEQFF	TGCGCCAGCACCTGGACAGGCGACGGAGTCAATGAGCAGTTCTTC
TRBD1	17	TRBV3-1	few	TRBJ1-2	CASSPRRDREDVNGYTF	TGTGCCAGCAGCCCCCGCCGGGACAGGGAGGATGTTAATGGCTACACCTTC
NA	16	TRBV28	few	TRBJ2-5	CASSPPLLGTQETQYF	TGTGCCAGCAGTCCACCCCTCCTTGGGACCCAAGAGACCCAGTACTTC
NA	16	TRBV21-1	NA	TRBJ2-5	CASSNGTGKSQETQYF	TGTGCCAGCAGCAATGGGACAGGGAAGTCTCAAGAGACCCAGTACTTC
TRBD1	15	TRBV13	NA	TRBJ2-3	CASRGLTGPADTQYF	TGTGCCAGCAGAGGCCTGACAGGGCCTGCAGATACGCAGTATTTT
NA	14	TRBV11-2	NA	TRBJ2-7	CASSFSDSLYEQYF	TGTGCCAGCAGCTTTAGTGACAGTCTCTACGAGCAGTACTTC
TRBD2	16	TRBV20-1	few	TRBJ2-1	CSAVSSGTRVYNEQFF	TGCAGTGCTGTGAGCTCCGGGACTAGGGTTTACAATGAGCAGTTCTTC
NA	14	TRBV4-2	NA	TRBJ1-1	CASSQGMGTTEAFF	TGTGCCAGCAGCCAAGGAATGGGGACAACTGAAGCTTTCTTT
NA	10	TRBV28	NA	TRBJ2-7	CASKADEQYF	TGTGCCAGCAAAGCCGACGAGCAGTACTTC
NA	16	TRBV6-1	few	TRBJ2-7	CASSEGTGVRAYEQYF	TGTGCCAGCAGTGAAGGTACCGGAGTCAGGGCCTACGAGCAGTACTTC
TRBD1	15	TRBV3-1	NA	TRBJ1-2	CASRQRQGETYGYTF	TGTGCCAGCAGACAACGACAGGGCGAGACCTATGGCTACACCTTC
NA	17	TRBV5-1	few	TRBJ2-3	CASSLRPTGEVTDTQYF	TGCGCCAGCAGCTTGAGGCCAACAGGGGAGGTGACAGATACGCAGTATTTT
NA	15	TRBV11-2	few	TRBJ2-7	CASSLLATSSYEQYF	TGTGCCAGCAGCTTACTCGCCACGAGCTCCTACGAGCAGTACTTC
TRBD1	17	TRBV4-2	few	TRBJ2-7	CASSQEYRGDRGHEQYF	TGTGCCAGCAGCCAAGAATACAGGGGAGACAGGGGCCACGAGCAGTACTTC
TRBD2	18	TRBV3-1	NA	TRBJ2-3	CASSQRGTTSGRSDTQYF	TGTGCCAGCAGCCAGCGAGGTACGACTAGCGGGAGATCAGATACGCAGTATTTT
NA	15	TRBV12-3/TRBV12-4	NA	TRBJ2-7	CASSLVQGGGYEQYF	TGTGCCAGCAGTTTAGTACAGGGCGGTGGCTACGAGCAGTACTTC
NA	14	TRBV29-1	NA	TRBJ2-1	CSVPPDRDYNEQFF	TGCAGCGTCCCCCCAGATCGAGATTACAATGAGCAGTTCTTC
TRBD2	16	TRBV4-3	NA	TRBJ2-7	CASSPEYGGETYEQYF	TGCGCCAGCAGCCCAGAGTATGGGGGGGAAACCTACGAGCAGTACTTC
NA	15	TRBV20-1	NA	TRBJ1-1	CSARDDGRGGTEAFF	TGCAGTGCTAGGGATGACGGGAGGGGGGGGACTGAAGCTTTCTTT
NA	16	TRBV5-1	few	TRBJ1-4	CASSLGGLIINEKLFF	TGCGCCAGCAGCTTGGGAGGACTTATAATTAATGAAAAACTGTTTTTT
NA	15	TRBV5-6	NA	TRBJ1-4	CASSPRGRANEKLFF	TGTGCCAGCAGCCCAAGGGGAAGGGCTAATGAAAAACTGTTTTTT
NA	14	TRBV2	few	TRBJ1-1	CASALWALNTEAFF	TGTGCCAGTGCCCTTTGGGCGCTGAACACTGAAGCTTTCTTT
NA	13	TRBV10-3	NA	TRBJ1-2	CAIKPDGNYGYTF	TGTGCCATCAAACCGGACGGGAACTATGGCTACACCTTC
TRBD2	14	TRBV11-2	NA	TRBJ2-5	CASSLGMAGGTQYF	TGTGCCAGCAGCTTAGGGATGGCGGGAGGGACCCAGTACTTC
TRBD1	15	TRBV6-2/TRBV6-3	NA	TRBJ2-7	CASRPGTGVYYEQYF	TGTGCCAGCAGACCCGGGACAGGGGTATACTACGAGCAGTACTTC
TRBD2	15	TRBV28	NA	TRBJ2-3	CASSLEREGYDTQYF	TGTGCCAGCAGTTTAGAGCGGGAGGGTTACGATACGCAGTATTTT
NA	16	TRBV7-2	NA	TRBJ2-1	CASSLIPGPRSGEQFF	TGTGCCAGCAGCTTAATACCGGGTCCAAGATCGGGTGAGCAGTTCTTC
NA	11	TRBV20-1	NA	TRBJ2-5	CSGWLQETQYF	TGCAGCGGATGGCTCCAAGAGACCCAGTACTTC
NA	13	TRBV20-1	NA	TRBJ2-4	CSAPGPPLWEQYF	TGCAGTGCACCTGGTCCTCCCCTCTGGGAGCAGTACTTC